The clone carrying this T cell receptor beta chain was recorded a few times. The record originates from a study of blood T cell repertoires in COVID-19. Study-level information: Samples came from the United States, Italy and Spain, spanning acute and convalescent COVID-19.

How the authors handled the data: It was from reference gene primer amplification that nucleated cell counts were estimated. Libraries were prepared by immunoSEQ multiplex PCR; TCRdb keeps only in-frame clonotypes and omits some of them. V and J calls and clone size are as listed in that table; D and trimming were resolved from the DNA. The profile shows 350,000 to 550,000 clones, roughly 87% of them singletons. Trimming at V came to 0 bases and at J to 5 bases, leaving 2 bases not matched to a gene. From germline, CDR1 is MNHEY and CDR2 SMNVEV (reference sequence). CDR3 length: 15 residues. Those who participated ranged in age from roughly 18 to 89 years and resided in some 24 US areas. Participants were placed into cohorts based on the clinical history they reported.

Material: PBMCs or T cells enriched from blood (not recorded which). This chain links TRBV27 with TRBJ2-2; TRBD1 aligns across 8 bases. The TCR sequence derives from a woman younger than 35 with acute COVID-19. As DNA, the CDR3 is TGTGCCAGCAGTTTATCCAGGGGGCTAACCGGGGAGCTGTTTTTT. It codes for CASSLSRGLTGELFF.